This record covers a single T cell receptor beta chain. Looked up from germline, CDR1 is SGDLS and CDR2 is YYNGEE. There are 12 residues in the CDR3. V was trimmed by 7 bases and J by 1 base, leaving 8 bases between them. Sequencing used immunoSEQ multiplex PCR; TCRdb keeps in-frame clones, though not all of them. The sample lists approximately 17,000 clones, about nine tenths occurring once. This entry is derived from a study of OX40 agonist ivuxolimab in advanced cancers. Study-wide context: Previous treatment with anti-PD-1, anti-PD-L1 or anti-CTLA-4 therapy was allowed; about 44% had received some.

The chain has TRBV9 and TRBJ1-2; D is possibly TRBD1 (6 bases). The TCR sequence derives from an adult with an advanced solid tumor such as melanoma, head and neck, liver or kidney cancer. This sample comprised CD4+ or CD8+ T cells sorted from blood, obtained in a trial of the OX40 agonist ivuxolimab. CDR3 region: CASSGDNYGYTF. The DNA of the CDR3 is TGTGCCAGCTCAGGGGATAACTATGGCTACACCTTC.